The T cell receptor beta chain under discussion was sequenced for a study of shared clonotypes between healthy human individuals. Study-level background: Contributing individuals were a couple of females and three males aged 18 to 49.

Assay runs were performed at deep level. Some clones are missing from TCRdb's copy, which holds only in-frame ones; the method was immunoSEQ multiplex PCR. Here the sample spans hundreds of thousands of clones, 60% to 75% being singletons. The healthy adult donors were HIV-negative and reported no recent acute infections or vaccinations. A remark on this clone: The sample carries other DNA sequences with the same CDR3.

Germline V CDR1 and CDR2: GTSNPN, SVGIG (reference sequence). This CDR3 has 11 amino acids. The rearrangement links TRBV30 to TRBJ2-5; D is unresolved. The J call is in doubt because the DNA end fits TRBJ2-7 better. This clonotype was sampled from a woman aged 25 to 39 in good health. Sequencing used memory CD4+ T cells sorted from blood. Subset in this sample: CD45RA-negative fraction. CDR3 nucleotides: TGTGCCTGGAGTATTTCCTACGAGCAGTACTTC. Its protein product is CAWSISYEQYF.